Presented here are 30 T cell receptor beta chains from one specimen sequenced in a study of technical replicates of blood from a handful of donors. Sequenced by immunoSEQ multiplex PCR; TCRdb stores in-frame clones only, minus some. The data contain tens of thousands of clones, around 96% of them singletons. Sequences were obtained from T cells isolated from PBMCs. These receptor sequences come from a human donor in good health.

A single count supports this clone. The CDR3 DNA is TGTGCCAGCAGCTTAGTCTACGGACTAGCGGGAGATTCTTTCTCCTACAATGAGCAGTTCTTC. It is translated as CASSLVYGLAGDSFSYNEQFF. The J gene is TRBJ2-1, the V gene TRBV7-8, with 13 bases lining up with TRBD2. CDR3 length equals 21 residues. Germline values: CDR1 SGHVS, CDR2 FQNEAQ. V lost 1 base and J lost 0; bases outside the gene matches: 12.

The CDR3 coding sequence is TGTGCCAGTAGCACGACTTATGCAACTAATGAAAAACTGTTTTTT. It specifies CASSTTYATNEKLFF. The chain uses TRBV19 and TRBJ1-4; D is ambiguous. The CDR3 contains 15 residues. Germline CDR1 is LNHDA and CDR2 is SQIVND (reference sequence). The V gene lost 6 bases and the J gene lost 0 bases, with 11 bases spanning the gap.

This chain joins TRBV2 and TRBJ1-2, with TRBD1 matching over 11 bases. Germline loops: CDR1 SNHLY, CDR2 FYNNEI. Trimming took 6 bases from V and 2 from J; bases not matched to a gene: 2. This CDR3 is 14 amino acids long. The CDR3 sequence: CASRGQGVNYGYTF. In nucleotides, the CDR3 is TGTGCCAGCAGGGGACAGGGGGTAAACTATGGCTACACCTTC.

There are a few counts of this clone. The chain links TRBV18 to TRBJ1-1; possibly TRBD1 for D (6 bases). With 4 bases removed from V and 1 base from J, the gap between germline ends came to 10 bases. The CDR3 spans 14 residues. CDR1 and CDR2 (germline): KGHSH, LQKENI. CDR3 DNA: TGTGCCAGCTCACTTGCAGGGGAGAACACTGAAGCTTTCTTT. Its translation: CASSLAGENTEAFF.

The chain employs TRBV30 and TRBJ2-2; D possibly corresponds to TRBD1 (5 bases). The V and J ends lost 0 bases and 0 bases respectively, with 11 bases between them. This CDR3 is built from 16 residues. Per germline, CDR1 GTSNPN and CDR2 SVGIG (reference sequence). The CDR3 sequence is CAWSVDPRANTGELFF. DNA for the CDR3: TGTGCCTGGAGTGTAGATCCCAGGGCGAACACCGGGGAGCTGTTTTTT.

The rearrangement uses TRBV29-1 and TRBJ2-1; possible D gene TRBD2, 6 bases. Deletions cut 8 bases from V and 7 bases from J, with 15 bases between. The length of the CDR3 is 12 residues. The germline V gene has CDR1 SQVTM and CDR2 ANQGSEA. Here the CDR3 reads CSPKVSGNEQFF. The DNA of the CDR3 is TGCAGCCCTAAAGTGAGCGGGAATGAGCAGTTCTTC.

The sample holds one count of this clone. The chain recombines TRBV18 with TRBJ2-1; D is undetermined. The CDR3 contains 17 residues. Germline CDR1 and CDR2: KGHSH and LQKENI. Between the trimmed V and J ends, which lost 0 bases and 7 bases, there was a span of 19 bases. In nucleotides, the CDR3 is TGTGCCAGCTCACCACCAACGAGTCAGACAACTCGGAATGAGCAGTTCTTC. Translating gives CASSPPTSQTTRNEQFF. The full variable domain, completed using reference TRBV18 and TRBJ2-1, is NAGVMQNPRHLVRRRGQEARLRCSPMKGHSHVYWYRQLPEEGLKFMVYLQKENIIDESGMPKERFSAEFPKEGPSILRIQQVVRGDSAAYFCASSPPTSQTTRNEQFFGPGTRLTVL.

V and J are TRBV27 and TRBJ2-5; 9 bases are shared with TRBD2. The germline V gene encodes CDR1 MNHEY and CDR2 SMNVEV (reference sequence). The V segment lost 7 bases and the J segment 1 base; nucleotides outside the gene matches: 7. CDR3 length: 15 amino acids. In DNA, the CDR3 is TGTGCCAGCAAGGGATTAGCGGGAGCCCAAGAGACCCAGTACTTC. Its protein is CASKGLAGAQETQYF.

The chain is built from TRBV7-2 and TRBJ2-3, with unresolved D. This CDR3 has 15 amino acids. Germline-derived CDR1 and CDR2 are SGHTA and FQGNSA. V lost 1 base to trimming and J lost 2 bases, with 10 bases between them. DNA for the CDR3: TGTGCCAGCAGCTTAGTATGGCAATTCACAGATACGCAGTATTTT. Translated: CASSLVWQFTDTQYF.

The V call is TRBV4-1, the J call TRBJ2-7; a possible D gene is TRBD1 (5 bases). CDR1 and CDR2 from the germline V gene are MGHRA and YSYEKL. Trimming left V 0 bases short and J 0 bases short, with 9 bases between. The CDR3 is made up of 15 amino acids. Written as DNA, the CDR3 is TGCGCCAGCAGCCAAGAACAGGCAAACTCCTACGAGCAGTACTTC. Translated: CASSQEQANSYEQYF.

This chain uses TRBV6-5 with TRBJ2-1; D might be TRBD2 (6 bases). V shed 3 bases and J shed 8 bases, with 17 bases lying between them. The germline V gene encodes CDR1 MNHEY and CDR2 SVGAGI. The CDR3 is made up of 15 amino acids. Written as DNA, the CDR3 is TGTGCCAGCAGTTATGGACTATGGGATGGGGATGAGCAGTTCTTC. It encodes CASSYGLWDGDEQFF.

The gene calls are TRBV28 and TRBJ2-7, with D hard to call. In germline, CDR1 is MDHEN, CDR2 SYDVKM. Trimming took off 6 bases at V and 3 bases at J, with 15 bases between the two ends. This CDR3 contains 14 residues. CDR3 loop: CASSSFVENYEQYF. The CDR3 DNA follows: TGTGCCAGCAGCTCCTTTGTCGAGAACTACGAGCAGTACTTC.

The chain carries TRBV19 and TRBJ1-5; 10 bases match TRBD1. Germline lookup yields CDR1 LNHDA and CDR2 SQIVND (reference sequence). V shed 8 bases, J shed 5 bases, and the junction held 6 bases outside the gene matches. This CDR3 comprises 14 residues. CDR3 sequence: CASEGTGVYQPQHF. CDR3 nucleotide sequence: TGTGCCAGTGAGGGGACAGGGGTTTATCAGCCCCAGCATTTT.

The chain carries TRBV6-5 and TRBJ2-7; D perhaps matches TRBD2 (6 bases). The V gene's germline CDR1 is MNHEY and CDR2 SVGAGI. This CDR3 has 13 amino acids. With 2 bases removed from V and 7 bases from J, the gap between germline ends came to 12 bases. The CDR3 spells CASSYDGTEEQYF. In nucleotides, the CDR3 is TGTGCCAGCAGTTACGACGGGACTGAAGAGCAGTACTTC.

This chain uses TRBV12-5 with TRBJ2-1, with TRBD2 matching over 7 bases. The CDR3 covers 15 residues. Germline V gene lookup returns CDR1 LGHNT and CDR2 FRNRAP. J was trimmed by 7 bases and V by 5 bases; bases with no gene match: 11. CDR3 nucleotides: TGTGCTAGTGGTGGAAGCGGGACCTTCTCGAATGAGCAGTTCTTC. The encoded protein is CASGGSGTFSNEQFF.

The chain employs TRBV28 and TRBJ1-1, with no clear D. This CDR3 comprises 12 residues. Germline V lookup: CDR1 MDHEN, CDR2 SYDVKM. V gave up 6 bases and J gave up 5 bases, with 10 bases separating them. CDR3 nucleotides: TGTGCCAGCAGGGGCGCATTAACTGAAGCTTTCTTT. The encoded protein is CASRGALTEAFF. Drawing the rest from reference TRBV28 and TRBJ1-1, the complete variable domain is DVKVTQSSRYLVKRTGEKVFLECVQDMDHENMFWYRQDPGLGLRLIYFSYDVKMKEKGDIPEGYSVSREKKERFSLILESASTNQTSMYLCASRGALTEAFFGQGTRLTVV.

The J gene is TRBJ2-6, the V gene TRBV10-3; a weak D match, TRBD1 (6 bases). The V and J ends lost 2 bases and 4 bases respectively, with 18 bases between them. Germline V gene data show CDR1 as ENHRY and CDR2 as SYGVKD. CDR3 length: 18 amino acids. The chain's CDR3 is CAISEVGRGPGGANVLTF. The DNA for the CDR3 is TGTGCCATCAGTGAGGTCGGCAGGGGCCCCGGGGGGGCCAACGTCCTGACTTTC.

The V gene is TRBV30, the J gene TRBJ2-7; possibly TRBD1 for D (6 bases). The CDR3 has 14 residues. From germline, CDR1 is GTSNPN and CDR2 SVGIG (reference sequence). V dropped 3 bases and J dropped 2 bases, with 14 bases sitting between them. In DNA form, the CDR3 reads TGTGCCTGGAGAGCCGCGGACAGCCCCTACGAGCAGTACTTC. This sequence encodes CAWRAADSPYEQYF. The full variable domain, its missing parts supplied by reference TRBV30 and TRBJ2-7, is SQTIHQWPATLVQPVGSPLSLECTVEGTSNPNLYWYRQAAGRGLQLLFYSVGIGQISSEVPQNLSASRPQDRQFILSSKKLLLSDSGFYLCAWRAADSPYEQYFGPGTRLTVT.

Written as DNA, the CDR3 is TGTGCCAGCGAGGGCGGGCTATACAATGAGCAGTTCTTC. It is translated as CASEGGLYNEQFF. The rearrangement joins TRBV9 to TRBJ2-1; possible D gene TRBD2, 5 bases. This CDR3 has 13 amino acids. V was shortened by 7 bases and J by 4 bases, with 12 bases between the two germline ends. Germline V gene sequence: CDR1 SGDLS, CDR2 YYNGEE.

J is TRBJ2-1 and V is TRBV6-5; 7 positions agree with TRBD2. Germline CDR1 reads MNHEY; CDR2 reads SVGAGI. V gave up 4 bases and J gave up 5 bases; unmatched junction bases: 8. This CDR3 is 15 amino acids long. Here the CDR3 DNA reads TGTGCCAGCAGTTCGTCGGCGGGAGAACACAATGAGCAGTTCTTC. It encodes CASSSSAGEHNEQFF.

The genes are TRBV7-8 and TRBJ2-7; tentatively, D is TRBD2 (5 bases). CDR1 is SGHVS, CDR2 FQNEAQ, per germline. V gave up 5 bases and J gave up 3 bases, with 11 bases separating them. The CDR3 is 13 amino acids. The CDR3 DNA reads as TGTGCCAGCAGCAACTCACTAGACTACGAGCAGTACTTC. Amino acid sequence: CASSNSLDYEQYF. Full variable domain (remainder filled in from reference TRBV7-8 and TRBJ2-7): GAGVSQSPRYKVAKRGQDVALRCDPISGHVSLFWYQQALGQGPEFLTYFQNEAQLDKSGLPSDRFFAERPEGSVSTLKIQRTQQEDSAVYLCASSNSLDYEQYFGPGTRLTVT.

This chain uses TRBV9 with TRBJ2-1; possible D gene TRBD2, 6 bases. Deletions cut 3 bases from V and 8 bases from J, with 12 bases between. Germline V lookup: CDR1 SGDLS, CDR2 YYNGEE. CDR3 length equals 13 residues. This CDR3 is CASSGVADYEQFF. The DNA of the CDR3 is TGTGCCAGCAGCGGAGTAGCGGATTATGAGCAGTTCTTC.

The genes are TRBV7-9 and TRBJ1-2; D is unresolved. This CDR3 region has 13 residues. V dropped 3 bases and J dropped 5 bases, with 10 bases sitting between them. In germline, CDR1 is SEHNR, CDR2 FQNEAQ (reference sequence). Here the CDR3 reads CASSFGIDYGYTF. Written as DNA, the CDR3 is TGTGCCAGCAGCTTCGGGATCGATTATGGCTACACCTTC.

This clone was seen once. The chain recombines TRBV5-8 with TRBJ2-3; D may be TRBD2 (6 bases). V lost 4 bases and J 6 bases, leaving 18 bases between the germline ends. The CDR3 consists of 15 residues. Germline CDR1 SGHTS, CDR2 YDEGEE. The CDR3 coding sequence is TGTGCCAGCAGCCCTGCGGGGTTCCCTCCCGATACGCAGTATTTT. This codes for CASSPAGFPPDTQYF.

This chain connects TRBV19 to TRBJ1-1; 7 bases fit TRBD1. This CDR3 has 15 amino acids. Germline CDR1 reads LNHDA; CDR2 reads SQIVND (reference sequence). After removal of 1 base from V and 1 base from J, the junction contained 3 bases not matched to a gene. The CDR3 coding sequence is TGTGCCAGTAGTATAGTACCAGGGGGGAACACTGAAGCTTTCTTT. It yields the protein CASSIVPGGNTEAFF.

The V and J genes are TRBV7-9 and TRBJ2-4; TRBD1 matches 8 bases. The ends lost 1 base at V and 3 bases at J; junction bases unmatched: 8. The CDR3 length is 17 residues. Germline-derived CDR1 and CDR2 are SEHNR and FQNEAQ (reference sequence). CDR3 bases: TGTGCCAGCAGCTTAGTCGGCCAGGGGGCGTTCAAAAACATTCAGTACTTC. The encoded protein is CASSLVGQGAFKNIQYF.

The CDR3 DNA sequence: TGCACCAGCACACCAGGACTAGCCGACGGAGAGACCCAGTACTTC. This encodes CTSTPGLADGETQYF. The chain links TRBV1 to TRBJ2-5; the table's D call TRBD2 went unverified against the DNA. TRBV1 is an annotated pseudogene. The CDR3 length is 15 residues.

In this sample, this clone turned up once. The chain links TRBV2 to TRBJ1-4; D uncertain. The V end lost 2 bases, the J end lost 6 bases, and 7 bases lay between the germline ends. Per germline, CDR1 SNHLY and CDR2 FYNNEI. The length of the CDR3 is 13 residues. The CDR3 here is CASSELPDEKLFF. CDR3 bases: TGTGCCAGCAGTGAACTTCCCGATGAAAAACTGTTTTTT.

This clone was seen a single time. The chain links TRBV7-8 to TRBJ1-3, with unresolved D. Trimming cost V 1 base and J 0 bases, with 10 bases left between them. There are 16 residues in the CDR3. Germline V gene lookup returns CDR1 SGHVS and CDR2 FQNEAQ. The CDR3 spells CASSLDGTYSGNTIYF. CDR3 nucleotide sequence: TGTGCCAGCAGCTTAGATGGCACATACTCTGGAAACACCATATATTTT.

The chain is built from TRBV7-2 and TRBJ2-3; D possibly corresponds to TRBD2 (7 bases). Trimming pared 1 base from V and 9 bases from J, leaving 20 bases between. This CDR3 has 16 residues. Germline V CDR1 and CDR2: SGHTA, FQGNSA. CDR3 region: CASSLVSAGALRTQYF. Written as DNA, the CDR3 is TGTGCCAGCAGCTTAGTCTCTGCGGGGGCTCTACGGACGCAGTATTTT.